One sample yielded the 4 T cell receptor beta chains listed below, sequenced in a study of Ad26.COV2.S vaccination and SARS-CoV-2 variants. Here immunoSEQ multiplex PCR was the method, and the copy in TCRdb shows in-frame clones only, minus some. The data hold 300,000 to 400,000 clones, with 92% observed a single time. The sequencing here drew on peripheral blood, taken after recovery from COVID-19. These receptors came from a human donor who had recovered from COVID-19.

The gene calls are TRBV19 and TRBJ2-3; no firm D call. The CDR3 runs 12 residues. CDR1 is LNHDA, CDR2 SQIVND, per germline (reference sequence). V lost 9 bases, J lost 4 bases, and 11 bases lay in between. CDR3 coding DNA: TGTGCCAGCGCAAACCCACCAGATACGCAGTATTTT. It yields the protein CASANPPDTQYF.

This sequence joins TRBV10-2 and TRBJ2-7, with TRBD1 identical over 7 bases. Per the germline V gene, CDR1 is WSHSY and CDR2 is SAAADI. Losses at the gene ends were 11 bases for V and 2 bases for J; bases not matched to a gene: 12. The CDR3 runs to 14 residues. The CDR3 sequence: CALATGAFTYEQYF. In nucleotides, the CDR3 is TGCGCCCTAGCCACAGGGGCTTTCACCTACGAGCAGTACTTC.

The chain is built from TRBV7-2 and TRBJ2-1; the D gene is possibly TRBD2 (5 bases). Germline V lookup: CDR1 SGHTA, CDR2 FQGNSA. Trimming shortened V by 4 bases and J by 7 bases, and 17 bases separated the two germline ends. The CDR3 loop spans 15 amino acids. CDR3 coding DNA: TGTGCCAGCAGCTCCTCGGGAACTAGGATGAATGAGCAGTTCTTC. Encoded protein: CASSSSGTRMNEQFF.

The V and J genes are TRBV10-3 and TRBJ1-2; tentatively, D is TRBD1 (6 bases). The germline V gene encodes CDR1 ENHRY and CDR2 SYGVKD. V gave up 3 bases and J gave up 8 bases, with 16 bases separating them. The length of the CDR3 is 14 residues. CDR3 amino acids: CAISDTGKGEGYTF. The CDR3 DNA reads TGTGCCATCAGTGATACAGGGAAGGGGGAAGGCTACACCTTC.